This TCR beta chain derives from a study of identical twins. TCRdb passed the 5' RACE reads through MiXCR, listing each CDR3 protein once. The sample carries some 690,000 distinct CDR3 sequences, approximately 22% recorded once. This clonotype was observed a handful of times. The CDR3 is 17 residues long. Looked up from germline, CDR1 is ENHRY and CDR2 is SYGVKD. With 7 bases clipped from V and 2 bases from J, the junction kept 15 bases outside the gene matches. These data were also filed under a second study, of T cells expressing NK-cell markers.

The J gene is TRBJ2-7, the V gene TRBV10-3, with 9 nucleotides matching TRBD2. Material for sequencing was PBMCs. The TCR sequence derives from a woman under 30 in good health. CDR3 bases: TGTGCCATCACCTCCACAGATCTAGCGGGAACCCCCTACGAGCAGTACTTC. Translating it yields CAITSTDLAGTPYEQYF.